A selection of T cell receptor beta chains follows, all from one sample in a study of circulating and synovial CD4+ cells in juvenile arthritis. Repertoires were generated with immunoSEQ multiplex PCR, while TCRdb's copy carries only in-frame clones and drops some. The table includes 3,500 to 4,500 clones, over 75% detected once. Sequencing was carried out using CD4+ T cells from synovial fluid. These receptors came from a human donor with juvenile idiopathic arthritis. CDR3s include the opening cysteine and the closing phenylalanine or tryptophan. D genes are given only for firm matches. Size is stated for part of the rows, as once, few or many counts, or as a class when the clone is expanded.

clone size: .; V gene: TRBV7-2; J gene: TRBJ2-3; D gene: TRBD1; CDR3 protein: CASTTRGQGAPDTQYF; CDR3 DNA: TGTGCCAGCACGACACGGGGACAGGGTGCCCCAGATACGCAGTATTTT
clone size: .; V gene: TRBV18; J gene: TRBJ1-1; D gene: .; CDR3 protein: CASSSLRDTEAFF; CDR3 DNA: TGTGCCAGCTCGTCGCTCAGGGACACTGAAGCTTTCTTT
clone size: .; V gene: TRBV27; J gene: TRBJ2-3; D gene: TRBD2; CDR3 protein: CASSLLASGTTDTQYF; CDR3 DNA: TGTGCCAGCAGTTTATTGGCTAGCGGGACAACAGATACGCAGTATTTT
clone size: .; V gene: TRBV15; J gene: TRBJ2-1; D gene: .; CDR3 protein: CATSIGGTKDNEQFF; CDR3 DNA: TGTGCCACCAGCATCGGAGGCACCAAGGACAATGAGCAGTTCTTC
clone size: .; V gene: TRBV19; J gene: TRBJ2-3; D gene: .; CDR3 protein: CASSTGDLFTDTQYF; CDR3 DNA: TGTGCCAGTAGTACCGGGGACTTGTTCACAGATACGCAGTATTTT
clone size: .; V gene: TRBV4-2; J gene: TRBJ2-5; D gene: TRBD2; CDR3 protein: CASSQDLAGGQYQETQYF; CDR3 DNA: TGTGCCAGCAGCCAAGATCTAGCGGGGGGCCAGTACCAAGAGACCCAGTACTTC
clone size: .; V gene: TRBV27; J gene: TRBJ2-1; D gene: .; CDR3 protein: CASSRGGGKGYNEQFF; CDR3 DNA: TGTGCCAGCAGCCGGGGCGGAGGGAAGGGGTACAATGAGCAGTTCTTC
clone size: .; V gene: TRBV7-9; J gene: TRBJ1-6; D gene: TRBD1; CDR3 protein: CASSTTGGWGSPLHF; CDR3 DNA: TGTGCCAGCAGCACCACAGGGGGCTGGGGTTCACCCCTCCACTTT
clone size: .; V gene: TRBV5-8; J gene: TRBJ1-2; D gene: .; CDR3 protein: CASSFLKSF; CDR3 DNA: TGTGCCAGCAGCTTCCTCAAGAGCTTC
clone size: .; V gene: TRBV2; J gene: TRBJ1-1; D gene: .; CDR3 protein: CASSPEERAFF; CDR3 DNA: TGTGCCAGCAGCCCGGAGGAGCGAGCTTTCTTT
clone size: .; V gene: TRBV19; J gene: TRBJ2-6; D gene: .; CDR3 protein: CASSIQQGSGANVLTF; CDR3 DNA: TGTGCCAGTAGTATCCAACAGGGCTCTGGGGCCAACGTCCTGACTTTC
clone size: .; V gene: TRBV7-2; J gene: TRBJ1-6; D gene: .; CDR3 protein: CASSLERNSPLHF; CDR3 DNA: TGTGCCAGCAGCTTAGAGAGGAATTCACCCCTCCACTTT
clone size: .; V gene: TRBV27; J gene: TRBJ2-7; D gene: TRBD1; CDR3 protein: CASSPSGGGTYEQYF; CDR3 DNA: TGTGCCAGCAGTCCCTCAGGGGGCGGAACCTACGAGCAGTACTTC
clone size: .; V gene: TRBV19; J gene: TRBJ2-5; D gene: .; CDR3 protein: CASSIDRTGLKTQYF; CDR3 DNA: TGTGCCAGTAGTATAGATCGTACAGGGTTGAAGACCCAGTACTTC
clone size: .; V gene: TRBV7-2; J gene: TRBJ2-3; D gene: TRBD2; CDR3 protein: CASRPSGVDTQYF; CDR3 DNA: TGTGCCAGCAGACCTAGCGGGGTGGATACGCAGTATTTT
clone size: .; V gene: TRBV19; J gene: TRBJ1-1; D gene: TRBD1; CDR3 protein: CASSIVAGGGTEAFF; CDR3 DNA: TGTGCCAGTAGTATCGTCGCAGGGGGCGGGACTGAAGCTTTCTTT
clone size: .; V gene: TRBV7-2; J gene: TRBJ2-6; D gene: TRBD1; CDR3 protein: CASSLGTGGSGANVLTF; CDR3 DNA: TGTGCCAGCAGCTTAGGGACAGGGGGCTCTGGGGCCAACGTCCTGACTTTC
clone size: once; V gene: TRBV20-1; J gene: TRBJ2-1; D gene: .; CDR3 protein: CSGGVQVEQFF; CDR3 DNA: TGCAGTGGGGGGGTGCAGGTTGAGCAGTTCTTC
clone size: .; V gene: TRBV19; J gene: TRBJ1-6; D gene: TRBD1; CDR3 protein: CASRQGASDNSPLHF; CDR3 DNA: TGTGCCAGTAGACAGGGGGCGTCAGATAATTCACCCCTCCACTTT
clone size: .; V gene: TRBV19; J gene: TRBJ2-2; D gene: TRBD2; CDR3 protein: CASSWGLAGDTGELFF; CDR3 DNA: TGTGCCAGTAGTTGGGGTCTAGCGGGAGACACCGGGGAGCTGTTTTTT
clone size: .; V gene: TRBV19; J gene: TRBJ2-1; D gene: TRBD1; CDR3 protein: CASSILTGYPSEQFF; CDR3 DNA: TGTGCCAGTAGTATCCTGACAGGGTACCCCAGTGAGCAGTTCTTC
clone size: .; V gene: TRBV10-3; J gene: TRBJ2-1; D gene: TRBD2; CDR3 protein: CAISDGGGDRGEQFF; CDR3 DNA: TGTGCCATCAGTGACGGGGGAGGGGATCGGGGTGAGCAGTTCTTC